The 5 T cell receptor beta chains below were found in one sample sequenced in a study of T-cell memory formation after mild COVID-19. TCRdb itself ran the 5' RACE reads through MiXCR, one entry per CDR3 protein. The table lists about 350,000 distinct CDR3 sequences, over 25% of them singletons. Material: PBMCs or a T cell subset sorted from them (not recorded which). The receptors come from an adult woman who had mild COVID-19 (a few samples of this study predate the infection). Cell type and time point are not known.

The rearrangement joins TRBV18 to TRBJ1-5; D remains ambiguous. The germline V and J ends were trimmed by 2 bases and 7 bases, with 12 bases remaining between them. This CDR3 contains 14 residues. Germline-derived CDR1 and CDR2 are KGHSH and LQKENI. The CDR3 DNA reads TGTGCCAGCTCACCAAGCACAGACGGACAGCCCCAGCATTTT. Protein product: CASSPSTDGQPQHF.

V usage is TRBV12-3 or TRBV12-4 and J usage is TRBJ2-7, with TRBD1 matching over 7 bases. The trim removed 6 bases at V and 5 bases at J, leaving 7 bases unmatched. This CDR3 spans 13 amino acids. The CDR3 protein is CASRPNRGDEQYF. The CDR3 nucleotides are TGTGCCAGCAGGCCCAACAGGGGAGACGAGCAGTACTTC.

This sequence joins TRBV2 and TRBJ1-5; D not resolved. Germline CDR1 reads SNHLY; CDR2 reads FYNNEI. Trimming removed 1 base from V and 1 base from J, with 2 bases in between. This CDR3 region has 13 residues. The DNA for the CDR3 is TGTGCCAGCAGTGAAGAAAGCAATCAGCCCCAGCATTTT. It yields the protein CASSEESNQPQHF. The variable domain in full, completed from reference TRBV2 and TRBJ1-5, reads EPEVTQTPSHQVTQMGQEVILRCVPISNHLYFYWYRQILGQKVEFLVSFYNNEISEKSEIFDDQFSVERPDGSNFTLKIRSTKLEDSAMYFCASSEESNQPQHFGDGTRLSIL.

The V call is TRBV27, the J call TRBJ1-4, with 7 bases fitting TRBD1. The CDR3 loop spans 15 amino acids. Germline values: CDR1 MNHEY, CDR2 SMNVEV (reference sequence). V lost 4 bases, J lost 3 bases, and 5 bases stayed unmatched. The chain's CDR3 is CASSSRTGANEKLFF. CDR3 nucleotide sequence: TGTGCCAGCAGTTCACGGACAGGTGCTAATGAAAAACTGTTTTTT.

The chain is built from TRBV7-9 and TRBJ1-2, with D possibly matching TRBD1 (5 bases). The V end was cut by 8 bases, the J end by 7 bases, with 17 bases between. The CDR3 has 13 amino acids. Germline values: CDR1 SEHNR, CDR2 FQNEAQ (reference sequence). The CDR3, as DNA: TGTGCCAGCTCCAGAGGGGTCGCCGCTGGCTACACCTTC. It translates to CASSRGVAAGYTF. Full variable domain (remainder filled in from reference TRBV7-9 and TRBJ1-2): DTGVSQNPRHKITKRGQNVTFRCDPISEHNRLYWYRQTLGQGPEFLTYFQNEAQLEKSRLLSDRFSAERPKGSFSTLEIQRTEQGDSAMYLCASSRGVAAGYTFGSGTRLTVV.